Listed below are T cell receptor beta chains from one sample, sequenced in a study of beta chain features in type 1 diabetes. The data were produced by immunoSEQ multiplex PCR, yet TCRdb's version contains in-frame clones alone and is incomplete. The sample shows roughly 330,000 clones, about 10% of them seen only once. The source material was naive CD4+ T cells from blood. These receptors came from a woman in her thirties in good health. Both conserved end residues are part of each CDR3. The order of the fields is J gene, clone size, V gene, D gene, CDR3 DNA, CDR3 protein. A D gene is named only where the DNA matches it firmly. Size values are once, few and many counts, or a class for expanded clones, and some rows have none.

J gene: TRBJ2-7; clone size: few; V gene: TRBV9; D gene: .; CDR3 DNA: TGTGCCAGCAGCGTGGGACACCAACCCTACGAGCAGTACTTC; CDR3 protein: CASSVGHQPYEQYF
J gene: TRBJ1-4; clone size: .; V gene: TRBV29-1; D gene: .; CDR3 DNA: TGCAGCGCCGGAATTGGAGCTTCTGCAACTAATGAAAAACTGTTTTTT; CDR3 protein: CSAGIGASATNEKLFF
J gene: TRBJ2-2; clone size: .; V gene: TRBV7-3; D gene: .; CDR3 DNA: TGTGCCAGCAGTCCCAGGAACACCGGGGAGCTGTTTTTT; CDR3 protein: CASSPRNTGELFF
J gene: TRBJ1-2; clone size: few; V gene: TRBV7-2; D gene: TRBD1; CDR3 DNA: TGTGCCAGCAGCCGGGACAGGGGGCAGGATGGCTACACCTTC; CDR3 protein: CASSRDRGQDGYTF
J gene: TRBJ2-1; clone size: few; V gene: TRBV6-4; D gene: TRBD2; CDR3 DNA: TGTGCCAGCAAGGGAAGGGCGGGAGGTGTGAATGAGCAGTTCTTC; CDR3 protein: CASKGRAGGVNEQFF
J gene: TRBJ1-4; clone size: .; V gene: TRBV28; D gene: TRBD1; CDR3 DNA: TGTGCCAGCAGTTTACCGGGACAGGGGAATGAAAAACTGTTTTTT; CDR3 protein: CASSLPGQGNEKLFF
J gene: TRBJ2-2; clone size: few; V gene: TRBV19; D gene: TRBD1; CDR3 DNA: TGTGCCGGACGGGGACAGGGAAACACCGGGGAGCTGTTTTTT; CDR3 protein: CAGRGQGNTGELFF
J gene: TRBJ1-1; clone size: few; V gene: TRBV27; D gene: .; CDR3 DNA: TGTGCCAGCCGGCAGGCTATGAACACTGAAGCTTTCTTT; CDR3 protein: CASRQAMNTEAFF
J gene: TRBJ2-1; clone size: .; V gene: TRBV7-2; D gene: .; CDR3 DNA: TGTGCCAGCAGTTTCACCGTAGCGATGAGCTCCTACAATGAGCAGTTCTTC; CDR3 protein: CASSFTVAMSSYNEQFF
J gene: TRBJ2-2; clone size: .; V gene: TRBV7-3; D gene: .; CDR3 DNA: TGTGCCAGCAGCTCTCGAGGGGGTACGGGAACCACCGGGGAGCTGTTTTTT; CDR3 protein: CASSSRGGTGTTGELFF
J gene: TRBJ2-3; clone size: few; V gene: TRBV7-3; D gene: TRBD2; CDR3 DNA: TGTGCCAGCAGCTTGGGGGCTAGCGGGGCCACAGATACGCAGTATTTT; CDR3 protein: CASSLGASGATDTQYF
J gene: TRBJ2-5; clone size: .; V gene: TRBV18; D gene: .; CDR3 DNA: TGTGCCAGCTCACCACCCGTATCGCAAGAGACCCAGTACTTC; CDR3 protein: CASSPPVSQETQYF
J gene: TRBJ2-1; clone size: .; V gene: TRBV19; D gene: TRBD1; CDR3 DNA: TGTGCCAGTAGTCTCCCGACAGGGGGACCCCCCAATGAGCAGTTCTTC; CDR3 protein: CASSLPTGGPPNEQFF
J gene: TRBJ2-3; clone size: .; V gene: TRBV11-2; D gene: .; CDR3 DNA: TGTGCCAGCAGCCTCCTAGGCTCTAGCACAGATACGCAGTATTTT; CDR3 protein: CASSLLGSSTDTQYF
J gene: TRBJ1-4; clone size: .; V gene: TRBV5-4; D gene: .; CDR3 DNA: TGTGCCAGCAGCTTGGGCCAGGGTTATGAAAAACTGTTTTTT; CDR3 protein: CASSLGQGYEKLFF
J gene: TRBJ1-1; clone size: .; V gene: TRBV30; D gene: .; CDR3 DNA: TGTGCCTGGAGTGTACATCGGCCCTTGGGCATGAACACTGAAGCTTTCTTT; CDR3 protein: CAWSVHRPLGMNTEAFF
J gene: TRBJ2-7; clone size: .; V gene: TRBV18; D gene: .; CDR3 DNA: TGTGCCAGCTCACCGACAGGGAGGATTGGAGAGCAGTACTTC; CDR3 protein: CASSPTGRIGEQYF
J gene: TRBJ2-1; clone size: .; V gene: TRBV25-1; D gene: .; CDR3 DNA: TGTGCCAGCTCCCCCGACAGACCTTACAATGAGCAGTTCTTC; CDR3 protein: CASSPDRPYNEQFF
J gene: TRBJ2-7; clone size: .; V gene: TRBV7-2; D gene: TRBD2; CDR3 DNA: TGTGCCAGCAGCTCGACTAGCCGTCCCTCCTACGAGCAGTACTTC; CDR3 protein: CASSSTSRPSYEQYF
J gene: TRBJ2-7; clone size: .; V gene: TRBV18; D gene: TRBD2; CDR3 DNA: TGTGCCAGCTCACCCGGGACTAGCGGGAGTCGCGAGCAGTACTTC; CDR3 protein: CASSPGTSGSREQYF
J gene: TRBJ1-4; clone size: .; V gene: TRBV4-3; D gene: .; CDR3 DNA: TGCGCCAGCAGCCAAGATCCCAGTTCTGAAAAACTGTTTTTT; CDR3 protein: CASSQDPSSEKLFF
J gene: TRBJ2-7; clone size: few; V gene: TRBV19; D gene: .; CDR3 DNA: TGTGCCAGTAGTCCCCGGGGAAGCTCCTACGAGCAGTACTTC; CDR3 protein: CASSPRGSSYEQYF
J gene: TRBJ2-3; clone size: few; V gene: TRBV29-1; D gene: TRBD2; CDR3 DNA: TGCAGCGTCCGCGGGAGGACCACAGATACGCAGTATTTT; CDR3 protein: CSVRGRTTDTQYF
J gene: TRBJ1-5; clone size: few; V gene: TRBV27; D gene: .; CDR3 DNA: TGTGCCAGCAGGCGCCTTAATCAGCCCCAGCATTTT; CDR3 protein: CASRRLNQPQHF
J gene: TRBJ2-7; clone size: few; V gene: TRBV7-9; D gene: TRBD1; CDR3 DNA: TGTGCCAGCAGCATAACCGGGACAGCTTCTTGGGAGCAGTACTTC; CDR3 protein: CASSITGTASWEQYF
J gene: TRBJ2-7; clone size: .; V gene: TRBV9; D gene: .; CDR3 DNA: TGTGCCAGCAGCGGGGGCGTAGACACCTACGAGCAGTACTTC; CDR3 protein: CASSGGVDTYEQYF
J gene: TRBJ2-3; clone size: .; V gene: TRBV7-2; D gene: .; CDR3 DNA: TGTGCCAGCAGCCTGGGGAGATTGGGCACAGATACGCAGTATTTT; CDR3 protein: CASSLGRLGTDTQYF
J gene: TRBJ2-5; clone size: .; V gene: TRBV5-1; D gene: TRBD2; CDR3 DNA: TGCGCCAGCAGCCATACTAGCGGGACGTACCAAGAGACCCAGTACTTC; CDR3 protein: CASSHTSGTYQETQYF
J gene: TRBJ1-2; clone size: .; V gene: TRBV28; D gene: .; CDR3 DNA: TGTGCCAGCAGTTTAGCTTCGGGGAATCGGTATGGCTACACCTTC; CDR3 protein: CASSLASGNRYGYTF
J gene: TRBJ1-1; clone size: .; V gene: TRBV14; D gene: .; CDR3 DNA: TGTGCCAGCAGCCCGGTTGTGGCCCATCGGGGCACTGAAGCTTTCTTT; CDR3 protein: CASSPVVAHRGTEAFF
J gene: TRBJ2-5; clone size: few; V gene: TRBV6-6; D gene: TRBD2; CDR3 DNA: TGTGCCAGCAGTTACTTAGCTAGCGGACAAGAGACCCAGTACTTC; CDR3 protein: CASSYLASGQETQYF
J gene: TRBJ2-1; clone size: few; V gene: TRBV10-3; D gene: .; CDR3 DNA: TGTGCCTCCACGGTTTCTAGCGAGAATATCAATGAGCAGTTCTTC; CDR3 protein: CASTVSSENINEQFF
J gene: TRBJ1-5; clone size: .; V gene: TRBV4-1; D gene: TRBD1; CDR3 DNA: TGCGCCAGCAGCCAGGGGCCGGGACAGGGGAAGTTTCAGCCCCAGCATTTT; CDR3 protein: CASSQGPGQGKFQPQHF
J gene: TRBJ1-1; clone size: .; V gene: TRBV30; D gene: TRBD1; CDR3 DNA: TGTGCCTGGCAGGGGGCTCGGAACACTGAAGCTTTCTTT; CDR3 protein: CAWQGARNTEAFF
J gene: TRBJ1-5; clone size: few; V gene: TRBV30; D gene: .; CDR3 DNA: TGTGCCTGGAGGCCCCAGGGGCGTGGGCCCCAGCATTTT; CDR3 protein: CAWRPQGRGPQHF
J gene: TRBJ2-5; clone size: .; V gene: TRBV19; D gene: .; CDR3 DNA: TGTGCCAGTATGGGGGCAGCAGAGACCCAGTACTTC; CDR3 protein: CASMGAAETQYF
J gene: TRBJ2-3; clone size: .; V gene: TRBV7-2; D gene: TRBD2; CDR3 DNA: TGTGCCAGCAGCTTGGGACTAGCGGGAGCAGATACGCAGTATTTT; CDR3 protein: CASSLGLAGADTQYF
J gene: TRBJ2-3; clone size: few; V gene: TRBV11-2; D gene: TRBD1; CDR3 DNA: TGTGCCAGCAGCCCGCGACAGGGGCCAGGAGATACGCAGTATTTT; CDR3 protein: CASSPRQGPGDTQYF
J gene: TRBJ1-3; clone size: few; V gene: TRBV7-9; D gene: .; CDR3 DNA: TGTGCCAGCAGCTCCCGGGGGGGCTCTGGAAACACCATATATTTT; CDR3 protein: CASSSRGGSGNTIYF
J gene: TRBJ2-7; clone size: few; V gene: TRBV6-6; D gene: TRBD1; CDR3 DNA: TGTGCCAGCAGTTACCCCAACGGACAGGAGTACTTC; CDR3 protein: CASSYPNGQEYF